The clone carrying this T cell receptor beta chain was seen more than once but under ten times. The V gene's germline CDR1 is MNHNS and CDR2 SASEGT. V lost 6 bases and J 7 bases, leaving 12 bases between the germline ends. This CDR3 region has 12 residues. TCRdb called the RT-PCR reads again in MiXCR, with one record for every CDR3 protein. Of about 680,000 distinct CDR3 sequences in the sample, approximately 15% were seen once. This sequence joins TRBV6-1 and TRBJ1-1, with D perhaps TRBD1 (6 bases). Sequencing used memory CD4+ T cells from blood. This sequence was found in a female donor in good health, serving as a healthy control. DNA for the CDR3: TGTGCCAGCAGGGTAGGGACAAATGAAGCTTTCTTT. Protein product: CASRVGTNEAFF.